The present entry profiles one T cell receptor (beta chain) with its context. Recruited during active infection, patients (from Seattle) were subsequently followed longitudinally. In the study's own analysis: Reference gene primer amplification gave estimated nucleated cell counts. The method was immunoSEQ multiplex PCR; TCRdb's version includes in-frame clones alone and lacks a portion of them. V and J calls plus clone size are reproduced from that table; the DNA served to infer D and trimming. Counted here are around 300,000 clones, about 90% occurring once; the ten biggest clones make up approximately 0.98%. The ends were cut back, 6 bases at V and 10 bases at J, with 21 bases in the middle. Per germline, CDR1 MDHEN and CDR2 SYDVKM. This CDR3 has 15 amino acids. The entry originates in a study of blood T cell repertoires in COVID-19. Across the study: The samples span acute and convalescent COVID-19 from the United States, Italy and Spain.

The genes are TRBV28 and TRBJ1-4; D might be TRBD1 (5 bases). Specimen: peripheral blood. This clonotype originated in a woman in her thirties or forties with COVID-19, enrolled during active disease. CDR3 sequence: CASRTGRTRGGKLFF. The DNA for the CDR3 is TGTGCCAGCAGAACGGGACGCACCCGGGGGGGAAAACTGTTTTTT. Filled out from reference TRBV28 and TRBJ1-4, the complete variable domain reads DVKVTQSSRYLVKRTGEKVFLECVQDMDHENMFWYRQDPGLGLRLIYFSYDVKMKEKGDIPEGYSVSREKKERFSLILESASTNQTSMYLCASRTGRTRGGKLFFGSGTQLSVL.